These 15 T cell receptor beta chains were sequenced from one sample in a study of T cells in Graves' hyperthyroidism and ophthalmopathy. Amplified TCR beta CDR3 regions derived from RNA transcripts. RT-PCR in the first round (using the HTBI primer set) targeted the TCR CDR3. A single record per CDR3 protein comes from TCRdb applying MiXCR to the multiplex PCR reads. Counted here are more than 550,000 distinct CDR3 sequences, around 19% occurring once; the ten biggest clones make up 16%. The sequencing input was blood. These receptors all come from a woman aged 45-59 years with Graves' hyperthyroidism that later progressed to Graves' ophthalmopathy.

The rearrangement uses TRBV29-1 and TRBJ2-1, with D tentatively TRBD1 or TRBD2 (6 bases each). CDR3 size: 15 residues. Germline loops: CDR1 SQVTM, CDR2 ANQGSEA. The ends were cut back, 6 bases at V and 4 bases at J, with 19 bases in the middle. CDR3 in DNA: TGCAGCGTCCCGAAGGGGGGACGGGAATACAATGAGCAGTTCTTC. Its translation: CSVPKGGREYNEQFF.

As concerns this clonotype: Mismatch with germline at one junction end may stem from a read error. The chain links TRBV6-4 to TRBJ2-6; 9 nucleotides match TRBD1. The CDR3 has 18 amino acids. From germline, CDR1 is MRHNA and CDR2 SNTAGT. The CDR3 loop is CASSYSNPGTGRANVLTF. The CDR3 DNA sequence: TGTGCCAGCAGTTACTCGAATCCCGGGACAGGGAGAGCCAACGTCCTGACTTTC.

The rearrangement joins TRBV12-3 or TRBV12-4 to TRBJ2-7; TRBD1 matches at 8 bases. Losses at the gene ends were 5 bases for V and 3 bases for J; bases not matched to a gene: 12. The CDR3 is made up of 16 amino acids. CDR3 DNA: TGTGCCAGCAGTCCCGGTATGACAGGGGCCCTCTACGAGCAGTACTTC. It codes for CASSPGMTGALYEQYF.

CDR3 residues: CASSLEGTGANVLTF. The CDR3 DNA sequence: TGTGCCAGCAGCTTGGAAGGTACTGGGGCCAACGTCCTGACTTTC. The chain combines TRBV5-6 with TRBJ2-6, with D hard to call. Trimming stripped 0 bases from V and 2 bases from J, with 6 bases between. The CDR3 extends over 15 amino acids. Per germline, CDR1 SGHDT and CDR2 YYEEEE.

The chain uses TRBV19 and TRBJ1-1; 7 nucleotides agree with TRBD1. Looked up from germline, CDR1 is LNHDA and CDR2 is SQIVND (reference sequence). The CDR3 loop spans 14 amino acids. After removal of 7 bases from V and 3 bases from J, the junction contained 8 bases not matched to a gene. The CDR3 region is CASTYRGSDTEAFF. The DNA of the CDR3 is TGTGCCAGTACCTACAGGGGATCGGACACTGAAGCTTTCTTT.

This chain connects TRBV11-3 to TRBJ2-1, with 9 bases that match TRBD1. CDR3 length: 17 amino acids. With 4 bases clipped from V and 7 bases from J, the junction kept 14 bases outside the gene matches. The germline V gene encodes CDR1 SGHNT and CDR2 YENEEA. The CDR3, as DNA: TGTGCCAGCAGCTCGTACACAGGGGGCGCTTGGGAGAATGAGCAGTTCTTC. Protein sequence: CASSSYTGGAWENEQFF.

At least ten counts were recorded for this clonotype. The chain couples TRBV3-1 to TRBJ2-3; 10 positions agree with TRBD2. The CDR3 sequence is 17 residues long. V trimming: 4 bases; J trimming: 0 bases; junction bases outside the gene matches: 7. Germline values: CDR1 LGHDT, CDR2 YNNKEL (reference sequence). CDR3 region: CASSPKAGGTSTDTQYF. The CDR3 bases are TGTGCCAGCAGCCCCAAAGCGGGGGGGACTAGCACAGATACGCAGTATTTT.

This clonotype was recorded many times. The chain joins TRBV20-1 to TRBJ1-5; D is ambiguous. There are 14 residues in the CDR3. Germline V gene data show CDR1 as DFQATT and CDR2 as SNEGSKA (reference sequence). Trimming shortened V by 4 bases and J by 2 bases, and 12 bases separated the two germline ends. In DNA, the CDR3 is TGCAGTGCTAAGGCGTCACGGGGCAATCAGCCCCAGCATTTT. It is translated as CSAKASRGNQPQHF.

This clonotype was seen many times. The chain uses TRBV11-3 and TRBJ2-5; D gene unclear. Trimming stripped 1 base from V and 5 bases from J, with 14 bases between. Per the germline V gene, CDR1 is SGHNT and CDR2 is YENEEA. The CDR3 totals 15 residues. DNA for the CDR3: TGTGCCAGCAGCTTAGGAACGGTCGGCGGTGAGACCCAGTACTTC. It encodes CASSLGTVGGETQYF.

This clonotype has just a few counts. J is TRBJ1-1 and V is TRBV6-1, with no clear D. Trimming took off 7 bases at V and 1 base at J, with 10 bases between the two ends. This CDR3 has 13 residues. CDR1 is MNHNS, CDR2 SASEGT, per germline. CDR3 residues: CASKNHRNTEAFF. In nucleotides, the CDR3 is TGTGCCAGCAAGAACCACCGGAACACTGAAGCTTTCTTT.

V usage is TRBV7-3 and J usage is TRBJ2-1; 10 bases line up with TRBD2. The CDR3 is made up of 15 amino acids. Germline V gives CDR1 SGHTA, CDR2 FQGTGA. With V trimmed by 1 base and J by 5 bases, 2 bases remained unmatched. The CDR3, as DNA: TGTGCCAGCAGCTTAAACCTAGCGGGGGACAATGAGCAGTTCTTC. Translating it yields CASSLNLAGDNEQFF.

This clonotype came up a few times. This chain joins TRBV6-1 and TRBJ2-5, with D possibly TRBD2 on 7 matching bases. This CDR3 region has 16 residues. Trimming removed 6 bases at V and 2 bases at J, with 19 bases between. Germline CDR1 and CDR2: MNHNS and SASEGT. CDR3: CASRRYRGAGQETQYF. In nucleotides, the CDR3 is TGTGCCAGCAGGCGATACCGGGGGGCGGGGCAAGAGACCCAGTACTTC.

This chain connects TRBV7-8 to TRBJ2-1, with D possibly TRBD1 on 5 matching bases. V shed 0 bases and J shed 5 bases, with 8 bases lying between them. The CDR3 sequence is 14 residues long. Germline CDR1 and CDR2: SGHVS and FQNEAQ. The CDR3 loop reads CASSLAVRDNEQFF. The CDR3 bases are TGTGCCAGCAGCTTAGCGGTCAGGGACAATGAGCAGTTCTTC. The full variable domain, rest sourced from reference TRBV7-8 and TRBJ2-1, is GAGVSQSPRYKVAKRGQDVALRCDPISGHVSLFWYQQALGQGPEFLTYFQNEAQLDKSGLPSDRFFAERPEGSVSTLKIQRTQQEDSAVYLCASSLAVRDNEQFFGPGTRLTVL.

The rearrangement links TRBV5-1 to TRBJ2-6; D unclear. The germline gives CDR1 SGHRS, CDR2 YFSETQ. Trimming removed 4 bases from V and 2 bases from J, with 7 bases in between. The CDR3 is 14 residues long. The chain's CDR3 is CASSRAAGANVLTF. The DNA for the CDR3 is TGCGCCAGCAGCCGGGCAGCTGGGGCCAACGTCCTGACTTTC.

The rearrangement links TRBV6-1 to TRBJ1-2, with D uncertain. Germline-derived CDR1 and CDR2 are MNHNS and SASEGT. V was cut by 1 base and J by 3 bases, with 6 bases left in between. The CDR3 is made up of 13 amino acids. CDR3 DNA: TGTGCCAGCAGTGAAGGCGAGGACTATGGCTACACCTTC. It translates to CASSEGEDYGYTF.